This T cell receptor beta chain emerged from a study of graft-versus-host responses after intestinal transplantation. Study summary: Transplantation in recipients was multivisceral, liver-intestinal, or isolated intestinal. Every one of the recipients received anti-thymocyte globulin induction and afterwards took tacrolimus and steroids for approximately 3 years. Overall study findings and caveats: With peak circulating GvH clone levels came an association with early post-transplant HvG declines.

This clone appeared once. Its antigen remains unidentified. Libraries were prepared by immunoSEQ multiplex PCR; TCRdb keeps only in-frame clonotypes and omits some of them. The sample lists approximately 70,000 clones, more than 90% occurring once. The V gene end was trimmed by 1 base and the J gene end by 0 bases; junction bases not matched to a gene: 7. The length of the CDR3 is 17 residues. Germline V CDR1 and CDR2: LGHNT, FRNRAP. The chain recombines TRBV12-5 with TRBJ2-3; 7 positions agree with TRBD1. Sequencing used bone marrow, obtained 700 to 850 days after intestinal transplantation. The receptor comes from a human patient who received an intestinal transplant, so some T cells may come from the graft donor. The CDR3 coding sequence is TGTGCTAGTGGTTTGGCATTAGGGGGCGATAGCACAGATACGCAGTATTTT. It encodes CASGLALGGDSTDTQYF.